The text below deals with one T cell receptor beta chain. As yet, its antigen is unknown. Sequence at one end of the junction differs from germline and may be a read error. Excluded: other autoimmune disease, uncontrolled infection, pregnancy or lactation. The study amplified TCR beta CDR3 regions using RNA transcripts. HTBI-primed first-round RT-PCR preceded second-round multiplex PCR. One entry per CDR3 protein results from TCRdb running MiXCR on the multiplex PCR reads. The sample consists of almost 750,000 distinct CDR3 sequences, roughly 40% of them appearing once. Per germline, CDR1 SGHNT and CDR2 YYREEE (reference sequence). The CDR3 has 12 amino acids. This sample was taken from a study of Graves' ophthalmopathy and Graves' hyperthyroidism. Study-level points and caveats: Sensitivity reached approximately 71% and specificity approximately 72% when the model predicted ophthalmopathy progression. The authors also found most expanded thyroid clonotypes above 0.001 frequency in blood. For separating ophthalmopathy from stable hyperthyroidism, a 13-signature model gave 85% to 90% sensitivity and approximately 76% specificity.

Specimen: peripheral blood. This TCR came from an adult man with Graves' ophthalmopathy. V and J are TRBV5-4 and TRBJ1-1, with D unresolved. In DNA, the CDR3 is TGTGCCAGCAGCTTGGGAAGCACTGAAGCTTCCTTT. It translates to CASSLGSTEASF. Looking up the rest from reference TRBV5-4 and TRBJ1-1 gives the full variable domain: ETGVTQSPTHLIKTRGQQVTLRCSSQSGHNTVSWYQQALGQGPQFIFQYYREEENGRGNFPPRFSGLQFPNYSSELNVNALELDDSALYLCASSLGSTEASFGQGTRLTVV.